The 13 T cell receptor beta chains below were found in one sample sequenced in a study of shared clonotypes between healthy human individuals. Sequencing used immunoSEQ multiplex PCR; TCRdb keeps in-frame clones, though not all of them. The sample contains about 2.3 million clones, less than 95% of which appear only once. Input material: naive CD4+ T cells from PBMCs. The sample's subset: CD45RA+ positively selected. These TCRs come from a man in his late teens or twenties in good health. Some clones in this sample may be carry-over from other donors' samples.

This rearrangement joins TRBV28 to TRBJ1-2; D gene unclear. CDR1 and CDR2 (germline): MDHEN, SYDVKM. CDR3 length: 9 residues. CDR3 residues: CSGPGGYTF. CDR3 in DNA: TGTTCCGGACCGGGTGGCTACACCTTC.

The chain employs TRBV12-5 and TRBJ2-3; D unresolved. With 2 bases removed from V and 5 bases from J, the gap between germline ends came to 17 bases. Germline CDR1 LGHNT, CDR2 FRNRAP. This CDR3 contains 16 residues. The CDR3 protein is CASGLLELRSGDTQYF. CDR3 in DNA: TGTGCTAGTGGTTTGCTAGAACTCCGCAGTGGAGATACGCAGTATTTT. Complete variable domain (other parts from reference TRBV12-5 and TRBJ2-3): DARVTQTPRHKVTEMGQEVTMRCQPILGHNTVFWYRQTMMQGLELLAYFRNRAPLDDSGMPKDRFSAEMPDATLATLKIQPSEPRDSAVYFCASGLLELRSGDTQYFGPGTRLTVL.

In DNA form, the CDR3 reads TGCGCCAGCAGCTTGGGGGGCGCGAGAAGCGGAAAACTGTTTTTT. Its translation is CASSLGGARSGKLFF. The V call is TRBV5-1, the J call TRBJ1-4, with D possibly being TRBD1 (5 bases). Germline CDR1 and CDR2: SGHRS and YFSETQ. Trimming took 0 bases from V and 10 from J, leaving 16 bases between them. The CDR3 has 15 residues.

The rearrangement uses TRBV5-1 and TRBJ2-2; 7 nucleotides match TRBD1. The germline V gene encodes CDR1 SGHRS and CDR2 YFSETQ. CDR3 size: 16 residues. With 4 bases clipped from V and 1 base from J, the junction kept 7 bases outside the gene matches. The CDR3 nucleotides are TGCGCCAGCAGCACGGACAGGCGACAGAACACCGGGGAGCTGTTTTTT. This translates into CASSTDRRQNTGELFF.

The chain recombines TRBV10-3 with TRBJ2-3, with 9 nucleotides matching TRBD2. The CDR3 loop spans 18 amino acids. V dropped 10 bases and J dropped 4; count of bases not matched to a gene: 21. Germline CDR1 is ENHRY and CDR2 is SYGVKD. The chain's CDR3 is CATEELKREELGADTQYF. CDR3 nucleotides: TGTGCCACCGAGGAACTAAAGCGGGAGGAATTGGGCGCAGATACGCAGTATTTT.

This rearrangement joins TRBV6-5 to TRBJ2-1, with 8 bases lining up with TRBD2. V dropped 5 bases and J dropped 4; count of bases not matched to a gene: 7. Germline values: CDR1 MNHEY, CDR2 SVGAGI. There are 15 residues in the CDR3. In DNA, the CDR3 is TGTGCCAGCAGTCTGAGTAGCGGGGATTACAATGAGCAGTTCTTC. The encoded protein is CASSLSSGDYNEQFF.

The chain has TRBV28 and TRBJ2-1, with D possibly TRBD2 on 6 matching bases. The CDR3 totals 15 residues. V was trimmed by 8 bases and J by 0 bases, leaving 14 bases between them. CDR1 and CDR2 (germline): MDHEN, SYDVKM. CDR3 residues: CASPPGGNSYNEQFF. In DNA form, the CDR3 reads TGTGCCAGCCCCCCCGGCGGGAACTCCTACAATGAGCAGTTCTTC. Drawing the rest from reference TRBV28 and TRBJ2-1, the complete variable domain is DVKVTQSSRYLVKRTGEKVFLECVQDMDHENMFWYRQDPGLGLRLIYFSYDVKMKEKGDIPEGYSVSREKKERFSLILESASTNQTSMYLCASPPGGNSYNEQFFGPGTRLTVL.

The chain has TRBV7-6 and TRBJ2-2, with TRBD2 matching 10 bases. V lost 5 bases and J lost 3; bases outside the gene matches: 6. Germline V gives CDR1 SGHVS, CDR2 FNYEAQ. This CDR3 spans 16 amino acids. The CDR3 reads CASSPLAGADTGELFF. As DNA, the CDR3 is TGTGCCAGCAGCCCCCTAGCGGGGGCGGACACCGGGGAGCTGTTTTTT.

As to this clone: The same CDR3 also results from other DNA sequences found in this sample. This chain connects TRBV19 to TRBJ2-3; 11 nucleotides line up with TRBD1. CDR3 length equals 15 residues. Germline CDR1 and CDR2: LNHDA and SQIVND (reference sequence). V lost 6 bases to trimming and J lost 3 bases; unmatched junction nucleotides: 5. The CDR3 nucleotides read TGTGCCAGTAGCAGCAGGGACAGGGGGACAGATACGCAGTATTTT. This gives the protein CASSSRDRGTDTQYF. Filled out from reference TRBV19 and TRBJ2-3, the complete variable domain reads DGGITQSPKYLFRKEGQNVTLSCEQNLNHDAMYWYRQDPGQGLRLIYYSQIVNDFQKGDIAEGYSVSREKKESFPLTVTSAQKNPTAFYLCASSSRDRGTDTQYFGPGTRLTVL.

As regards this clone: The sample has other DNA sequences that encode this CDR3 too. The chain has TRBV30 and TRBJ1-2, with TRBD1 as a possible D gene (6 bases). The germline CDR1 and CDR2 sequences are GTSNPN and SVGIG (reference sequence). The CDR3 consists of 15 residues. Deletions cut 0 bases from V and 1 base from J, with 12 bases between. CDR3 in DNA: TGTGCCTGGAGTGTAGGACAGATCCTTAACTATGGCTACACCTTC. Translation gives CAWSVGQILNYGYTF.

The chain has TRBV18 and TRBJ2-2; 8 nucleotides align to TRBD2. The CDR3 covers 17 residues. Germline V gene data show CDR1 as KGHSH and CDR2 as LQKENI. J was trimmed by 10 bases and V by 2 bases; bases with no gene match: 15. As DNA, the CDR3 is TGTGCCAGCTCACCATTTAGCGAAGCGGGAGTGGCCGAGGAGCTGTTTTTT. It is translated as CASSPFSEAGVAEELFF. Full variable domain (outside the CDR3, taken from reference TRBV18 and TRBJ2-2): NAGVMQNPRHLVRRRGQEARLRCSPMKGHSHVYWYRQLPEEGLKFMVYLQKENIIDESGMPKERFSAEFPKEGPSILRIQQVVRGDSAAYFCASSPFSEAGVAEELFFGEGSRLTVL.

The gene calls are TRBV29-1 and TRBJ1-1; tentative D call: TRBD1 (5 bases). V lost 6 bases and J 10 bases, leaving 18 bases between the germline ends. The length of the CDR3 is 12 residues. The germline V gene has CDR1 SQVTM and CDR2 ANQGSEA. The CDR3 sequence is CSVRGYGAAAFF. CDR3 bases: TGCAGCGTGAGGGGTTACGGGGCTGCAGCTTTCTTT.

This CDR3 reads CASRPQSMNTEAFF. CDR3 nucleotide sequence: TGTGCCAGCAGACCACAGAGCATGAACACTGAAGCTTTCTTT. The chain employs TRBV6-5 and TRBJ1-1; D gene uncertain. Trimming pared 6 bases from V and 0 bases from J, leaving 11 bases between. Per the germline V gene, CDR1 is MNHEY and CDR2 is SVGAGI. The CDR3 totals 14 residues.